Following are 32 T cell receptor beta chains from one sample sequenced in a study of response to subunit inactivated influenza vaccine. Each CDR3 protein is one row after TCRdb ran MiXCR on the RT-PCR reads. The sample lists a few hundred thousand distinct CDR3 sequences; about 15% were seen once. The sequencing here drew on PBMCs from blood, taken about 12 days after vaccination. The source is a man aged 50 to 60 who received an inactivated influenza vaccine.

The chain has TRBV6-1 and TRBJ1-4; D is perhaps TRBD1 (6 bases). The CDR3 has 15 amino acids. Deletions cut 5 bases from V and 5 bases from J, with 15 bases between. The germline gives CDR1 MNHNS, CDR2 SASEGT. The CDR3 DNA sequence: TGTGCCAGCAGTCCGGACAGCTGGGGAAATGAAAAACTGTTTTTT. It codes for CASSPDSWGNEKLFF.

This clonotype was counted between two and nine times. This chain uses TRBV7-2 with TRBJ1-6, with no clear D. Trimming took off 6 bases at V and 8 bases at J, with 17 bases between the two ends. This CDR3 has 15 residues. Germline V gives CDR1 SGHTA, CDR2 FQGNSA. CDR3 sequence reads: CASRRAGVGDSPLHF. For the CDR3, the DNA is TGTGCCAGCAGAAGGGCGGGCGTAGGTGATTCACCCCTCCACTTT. Looking up the rest from reference TRBV7-2 and TRBJ1-6 gives the full variable domain: GAGVSQSPSNKVTEKGKDVELRCDPISGHTALYWYRQSLGQGLEFLIYFQGNSAPDKSGLPSDRFSAERTGGSVSTLTIQRTQQEDSAVYLCASRRAGVGDSPLHFGNGTRLTVT.

This clonotype was counted between two and nine times. The chain carries TRBV12-3 or TRBV12-4 and TRBJ1-5; TRBD1 aligns across 9 bases. The CDR3 has 15 residues. V lost 6 bases and J lost 7; bases outside the gene matches: 10. DNA for the CDR3: TGTGCCAGCAGCCCCACAGGGGGCGCGGGGCAGCCCCAGCATTTT. Encoded protein: CASSPTGGAGQPQHF.

The rearrangement joins TRBV18 to TRBJ1-1, with D perhaps TRBD1 (5 bases). CDR1 KGHSH and CDR2 LQKENI come from the germline V gene. Trimming pared 0 bases from V and 0 bases from J, leaving 11 bases between. The CDR3 is 16 amino acids. CDR3 coding DNA: TGTGCCAGCTCACCACCATTAGGGACCATGAACACTGAAGCTTTCTTT. It is translated as CASSPPLGTMNTEAFF.

The V and J genes are TRBV29-1 and TRBJ2-1; 8 bases align to TRBD1. This CDR3 has 14 residues. V trimming: 4 bases; J trimming: 6 bases; junction bases outside the gene matches: 8. Germline CDR1 is SQVTM and CDR2 is ANQGSEA. The CDR3 here is CSVVGQGNINEQFF. The CDR3 nucleotides are TGCAGCGTTGTAGGACAGGGCAATATCAATGAGCAGTTCTTC.

The V and J genes are TRBV29-1 and TRBJ1-1, with 8 bases fitting TRBD1. The junction had 5 bases not matched to a gene; V was cut back by 5 bases and J by 3 bases. The CDR3 runs 13 residues. In germline, CDR1 is SQVTM, CDR2 ANQGSEA. This chain's CDR3 is CSVRTGMDTEAFF. DNA of the CDR3: TGCAGCGTTCGGACAGGGATGGACACTGAAGCTTTCTTT.

This clonotype was observed at least ten times. This chain joins TRBV27 and TRBJ2-1; 8 bases line up with TRBD2. The CDR3 spans 15 residues. Germline CDR1 MNHEY, CDR2 SMNVEV (reference sequence). V was clipped by 2 bases and J by 9 bases; unmatched bases: 9. CDR3 sequence: CASSLKGGGTPEQFF. CDR3 DNA sequence: TGTGCCAGCAGTTTAAAAGGCGGGGGGACCCCTGAGCAGTTCTTC.

In the case of this clonotype: The junction departs from germline at one end; a sequencing error may be responsible. The V call is TRBV6-2 or TRBV6-3, the J call TRBJ2-5; weak D call: TRBD1 (7 bases). Per germline, CDR1 MNHEY and CDR2 SVGEGT. This CDR3 is 12 amino acids long. This chain's CDR3 is CASSSSRDRRDF. CDR3 DNA sequence: TGTGCCAGCAGTTCGTCGCGGGACAGACGCGACTTC.

This clonotype was counted a few times. The chain couples TRBV12-3 or TRBV12-4 to TRBJ2-7, with 7 bases that match TRBD2. Trimming cost V 5 bases and J 7 bases; bases outside gene matches: 2. This CDR3 is 11 amino acids long. DNA of the CDR3: TGTGCCAGCAGTATGGGGGGGGAGCAGTACTTC. Amino acids: CASSMGGEQYF.

The table lists this clonotype with a few counts. The chain carries TRBV23-1 and TRBJ2-7; possibly TRBD1 for D (5 bases). TRBV23-1 is an ORF; its function is uncertain. Trimming took 6 bases from V and 2 from J, leaving 14 bases between them. The CDR3 covers 14 residues. The CDR3 sequence: CASRLQGGTYEQYF. CDR3 in DNA: TGCGCCAGCAGGCTTCAGGGCGGCACCTACGAGCAGTACTTC.

The chain links TRBV5-8 to TRBJ2-5; 9 bases match TRBD1. Losses at the gene ends were 1 base for V and 5 bases for J; bases not matched to a gene: 6. The CDR3 has 15 residues. CDR1 and CDR2 from the germline V gene are SGHTS and YDEGEE. The CDR3 DNA is TGTGCCAGCAGCTTGTCGGGACAGGGTACCGAGACCCAGTACTTC. It encodes CASSLSGQGTETQYF.

The J gene is TRBJ2-2, the V gene TRBV7-9, with D maybe TRBD1 (5 bases). From germline, CDR1 is SEHNR and CDR2 FQNEAQ (reference sequence). The CDR3 totals 13 residues. Trimming removed 7 bases at V and 7 bases at J, with 13 bases between. CDR3: CASIQSGFGELFF. The CDR3 DNA sequence: TGTGCCAGCATCCAATCAGGGTTCGGGGAGCTGTTTTTT.

V is TRBV5-1 and J is TRBJ2-3; D may match TRBD1 or TRBD2 (7 bases each). V lost 3 bases to trimming and J lost 5 bases, with 13 bases between them. CDR3 size: 14 residues. The germline gives CDR1 SGHRS, CDR2 YFSETQ. Written as DNA, the CDR3 is TGCGCCAGCAGCTGGCAGGGGGAGGGAGATACGCAGTATTTT. Translation gives CASSWQGEGDTQYF.

CDR3 in amino acids: CASSKGGTGELFF. CDR3 DNA: TGTGCCAGCAGCAAAGGGGGGACCGGGGAGCTGTTTTTT. V gene TRBV7-9 combines with J gene TRBJ2-2, with D tentatively TRBD1 or TRBD2 (6 bases each). In germline, CDR1 is SEHNR, CDR2 FQNEAQ (reference sequence). The length of the CDR3 is 13 residues. V was cut by 5 bases and J by 5 bases, with 9 bases left in between.

This chain uses TRBV5-6 with TRBJ1-5, with D uncertain. CDR3 length equals 16 residues. V dropped 0 bases and J dropped 0 bases, with 10 bases sitting between them. The V gene's germline CDR1 is SGHDT and CDR2 YYEEEE. CDR3: CASSLGAGDSNQPQHF. The CDR3 DNA follows: TGTGCCAGCAGCTTGGGGGCAGGAGATAGCAATCAGCCCCAGCATTTT.

The gene calls are TRBV7-2 and TRBJ2-3, with 9 bases fitting TRBD2. After removal of 1 base from V and 4 bases from J, the junction contained 6 bases not matched to a gene. The germline gives CDR1 SGHTA, CDR2 FQGNSA. The CDR3 loop spans 16 amino acids. The CDR3 DNA follows: TGTGCCAGCAGCTTAGTTTTTGCGGGAGGGTCAGATACGCAGTATTTT. This encodes CASSLVFAGGSDTQYF. Variable domain in full (rest from reference TRBV7-2 and TRBJ2-3): GAGVSQSPSNKVTEKGKDVELRCDPISGHTALYWYRQSLGQGLEFLIYFQGNSAPDKSGLPSDRFSAERTGGSVSTLTIQRTQQEDSAVYLCASSLVFAGGSDTQYFGPGTRLTVL.

This clonotype was counted a single time. V gene TRBV20-1 combines with J gene TRBJ2-2; TRBD2 is a possible D gene (5 bases). V shed 2 bases and J shed 5 bases, with 15 bases lying between them. The CDR3 sequence is 15 residues long. Germline values: CDR1 DFQATT, CDR2 SNEGSKA (reference sequence). CDR3: CSARPEGVLTGELFF. CDR3 nucleotides: TGCAGTGCTAGACCCGAGGGAGTATTGACCGGGGAGCTGTTTTTT.

V is TRBV6-5 and J is TRBJ1-1; no clear D gene. Between the trimmed V and J ends, which lost 2 bases and 4 bases, there was a span of 8 bases. Germline assignment: CDR1 MNHEY and CDR2 SVGAGI. The CDR3 has 13 residues. CDR3 in DNA: TGTGCCAGCAGTTACCGGGGTAGCACTGAAGCTTTCTTT. Its protein product is CASSYRGSTEAFF.

The V gene is TRBV10-3, the J gene TRBJ2-7, with D uncertain. This CDR3 comprises 12 residues. Germline V lookup: CDR1 ENHRY, CDR2 SYGVKD. V lost 0 bases, J lost 2 bases, and 2 bases lay in between. As DNA, the CDR3 is TGTGCCATCAGTGAGTCGGCCTACGAGCAGTACTTC. Protein product: CAISESAYEQYF.

This chain connects TRBV2 to TRBJ2-2; a possible D gene is TRBD1 (5 bases). Trimming cost V 6 bases and J 2 bases, with 13 bases left between them. The germline V gene encodes CDR1 SNHLY and CDR2 FYNNEI. The CDR3 is 15 amino acids. The CDR3 sequence: CASRLAGINTGELFF. The DNA for the CDR3 is TGTGCCAGCAGGCTGGCAGGGATAAACACCGGGGAGCTGTTTTTT.

The rearrangement uses TRBV5-5 and TRBJ2-5, with D possibly being TRBD1 (6 bases). The germline V and J ends were trimmed by 0 bases and 4 bases, with 13 bases remaining between them. Germline V gives CDR1 SGHKS, CDR2 YYEKEE (reference sequence). The CDR3 runs to 15 residues. This CDR3 is CASSLEGRGAETQYF. CDR3 bases: TGTGCCAGCAGCTTGGAAGGCAGGGGCGCAGAGACCCAGTACTTC.

The sample holds a few counts of this clonotype. The genes are TRBV4-1 and TRBJ2-4; the match to TRBD1 covers 11 bases. Unmatched junction bases numbered 7, after V lost 1 base and J lost 8 bases. Germline loops: CDR1 MGHRA, CDR2 YSYEKL. The CDR3 is made up of 16 amino acids. The CDR3 reads CASSQVGTGGWDIQYF. Here the CDR3 DNA reads TGCGCCAGCAGCCAAGTTGGGACAGGGGGTTGGGACATTCAGTACTTC.

The table lists this clonotype with many counts. The rearrangement joins TRBV2 to TRBJ2-7; 13 bases match TRBD2. J lost 4 bases, V lost 0 bases, and 6 bases had no gene match. Germline CDR1 and CDR2: SNHLY and FYNNEI. The CDR3 has 17 residues. CDR3 bases: TGTGCCAGCAGTGAAGCCGGACTAGCGGGAGAAAGGTACGAGCAGTACTTC. Its translation is CASSEAGLAGERYEQYF.

The table lists this clonotype with a few counts. The chain is built from TRBV28 and TRBJ1-2; unclear D gene. This CDR3 spans 11 amino acids. V was cut by 1 base and J by 7 bases, with 4 bases left in between. Looked up from germline, CDR1 is MDHEN and CDR2 is SYDVKM. CDR3 DNA sequence: TGTGCCAGCAGTTTATCGGTTGGCTACACCTTC. Protein product: CASSLSVGYTF.

V and J are TRBV10-3 and TRBJ2-5, with 7 bases fitting TRBD1. The CDR3 has 13 residues. Germline V lookup: CDR1 ENHRY, CDR2 SYGVKD. The V and J ends lost 6 bases and 5 bases, in that order; junction bases with no gene match: 6. The CDR3 coding sequence is TGTGCCATCAGCGCCACAGGGGTCGAGACCCAGTACTTC. Its protein product is CAISATGVETQYF.

The rearrangement joins TRBV3-1 to TRBJ2-5; 8 bases match TRBD2. Germline-derived CDR1 and CDR2 are LGHDT and YNNKEL (reference sequence). The V gene end was trimmed by 3 bases and the J gene end by 4 bases; junction bases not matched to a gene: 7. The CDR3 covers 15 residues. The chain's CDR3 is CASSHQRGFGETQYF. For the CDR3, the DNA is TGTGCCAGCAGCCATCAGCGGGGGTTCGGAGAGACCCAGTACTTC.

This clonotype has more than one count but fewer than ten. CDR3 residues: CASSFGQRSQPQHF. The CDR3 coding sequence is TGTGCCAGCAGTTTTGGCCAGCGTAGTCAGCCCCAGCATTTT. The V gene is TRBV12-3 or TRBV12-4, the J gene TRBJ1-5; D is uncertain. This CDR3 spans 14 amino acids. V was clipped by 3 bases and J by 6 bases, with 12 bases between them.

The chain couples TRBV9 to TRBJ1-6, with a possible D match to TRBD1 (6 bases). The V end lost 0 bases, the J end lost 6 bases, and 10 bases lay between the germline ends. Germline V gene lookup returns CDR1 SGDLS and CDR2 YYNGEE. The CDR3 extends over 15 amino acids. CDR3 DNA sequence: TGTGCCAGCAGCGTAGGGGTCAGGGGTAATTCACCCCTCCACTTT. Translated: CASSVGVRGNSPLHF.

V is TRBV12-3 or TRBV12-4 and J is TRBJ1-5; D remains ambiguous. CDR3 size: 15 residues. Trimming cost V 1 base and J 4 bases, with 11 bases left between them. DNA for the CDR3: TGTGCCAGCAGTTTAGGTTTAGGGTTAAATCAGCCCCAGCATTTT. Amino acid sequence: CASSLGLGLNQPQHF.

This clonotype occurred a few times. The chain has TRBV5-6 and TRBJ2-3, with a weak D call TRBD1 (5 bases). The ends were cut back, 0 bases at V and 1 base at J, with 15 bases in the middle. The CDR3 covers 17 residues. The germline V gene has CDR1 SGHDT and CDR2 YYEEEE. CDR3: CASSLDRRLTGTDTQYF. DNA for the CDR3: TGTGCCAGCAGCTTGGATAGGCGGTTGACAGGCACAGATACGCAGTATTTT.

This rearrangement joins TRBV18 to TRBJ2-7, with TRBD1 as a possible D gene (6 bases). The CDR3 has 17 amino acids. The V and J ends lost 4 bases and 0 bases respectively, with 19 bases between them. CDR1 and CDR2 (germline): KGHSH, LQKENI. The CDR3 sequence is CASSLRHDRSSSYEQYF. CDR3 nucleotide sequence: TGTGCCAGCTCACTCCGTCACGACAGGAGCAGCTCCTACGAGCAGTACTTC.

This clonotype occurred a few times. Germline and junction disagree at one end, which may indicate a read error. The J gene is TRBJ2-5, the V gene TRBV7-7, with TRBD2 identical over 12 bases. Germline V gene data show CDR1 as SSHAT and CDR2 as FNYEAQ (reference sequence). The CDR3 contains 16 residues. The CDR3 spells CASSPLTSGGQETQYF. The DNA of the CDR3 is TGTGCTAGCAGCCCGCTGACTAGCGGGGGCCAAGAGACCCAGTACTTC.